This record concerns one T cell receptor beta chain sequence. As yet, its antigen is unknown. Trimming stripped 5 bases from V and 7 bases from J, with 17 bases between. Germline V lookup: CDR1 MNHNY, CDR2 SVGAGI (reference sequence). CDR3 size: 15 residues. This entry is derived from a study of graft-versus-host responses after intestinal transplantation. Study summary: Among the recipients, all got anti-thymocyte globulin induction and then tacrolimus and steroids for around 3 years. General study findings and limits: Some GvH clones appeared in ileal mucosa or blood before recipient bone marrow.

Assay used: immunoSEQ multiplex PCR; TCRdb lists only in-frame clones, some missing. The sample holds 900 to 1,000 clones, roughly 94% seen once. This specimen consisted of PBMCs, obtained 9 days after transplant. The TCR was taken from a human patient who received an intestinal transplant, so some T cells may come from the graft donor. The V and J genes are TRBV6-6 and TRBJ2-2; either TRBD1 or TRBD2 may fit D (7 bases each). CDR3 in amino acids: CASSRTGWEGGELFF. The CDR3, as DNA: TGTGCCAGCAGTCGGACAGGCTGGGAGGGCGGGGAGCTGTTTTTT.